This T cell receptor (beta chain) was obtained from a study of blood T cell repertoires in COVID-19. On the study more broadly: Donors in the United States, Italy and Spain gave samples during acute or convalescent COVID-19. The cDNA or gDNA used as material had been derived from T cells, B-cell-depleted T cells, or PBMCs.

Source study methods: Cell counts per sample came from amplifying reference gene primers. Sequencing used immunoSEQ multiplex PCR; TCRdb keeps in-frame clones, though not all of them. V, J and clone size were drawn from that table, and D and trimming were deduced from the DNA. This repertoire shows approximately 54,000 clones, more than 75% found once; its top ten account for about 14%. This CDR3 is built from 15 residues. Germline V gene data show CDR1 as SNHLY and CDR2 as FYNNEI. V was cut by 6 bases and J by 2 bases, with 15 bases left in between. Sequences were obtained from peripheral blood. This clonotype originated in a human donor in a cohort sampled during active COVID-19. The genes are TRBV2 and TRBJ2-3, with a possible D match to TRBD1 (6 bases). The DNA for the CDR3 is TGTGCCAGCAGAGAACAGGGTCCTCCCACAGATACGCAGTATTTT. Protein sequence: CASREQGPPTDTQYF.